A selection of T cell receptor beta chains follows, all from one sample in a study of blood T cells in healthy people across ages. A single record per CDR3 protein comes from TCRdb applying MiXCR to the 5' RACE reads. The table shows about 720,000 distinct CDR3 sequences, with about 24% occurring only once. Input material: blood. These receptors came from a man in his 70s in good health. CDR3s include the opening cysteine and the closing phenylalanine or tryptophan. The D gene is left open where the match is weak. Clone size is given for some rows only: seen once, a few or many times, or a class if the clone is expanded.

clone size	D gene	V gene	J gene	CDR3 protein	CDR3 DNA
NA	TRBD1	TRBV5-1	TRBJ2-5	CASSLPGQYPRTQYF	TGCGCCAGCAGCTTGCCGGGACAGTACCCGCGGACCCAGTACTTC
NA	NA	TRBV14	TRBJ2-7	CASSHPAGGSYEQYF	TGTGCCAGCAGCCACCCAGCCGGGGGATCCTACGAGCAGTACTTC
NA	TRBD2	TRBV20-1	TRBJ2-1	CSAGGLAYEQFF	TGCAGTGCTGGAGGACTAGCCTATGAGCAGTTCTTC
few	TRBD2	TRBV6-5	TRBJ2-1	CASSSLSGSSYNEQFF	TGTGCCAGCAGTTCCCTGAGCGGGAGCTCCTACAATGAGCAGTTCTTC
NA	NA	TRBV30	TRBJ2-3	CAWSRKQYTDTQYF	TGTGCCTGGAGTAGGAAGCAGTACACAGATACGCAGTATTTT
few	NA	TRBV20-1	TRBJ1-3	CSARPLGTEDGNTIYF	TGCAGTGCAAGGCCGCTCGGGACGGAAGATGGAAACACCATATATTTT
NA	TRBD2	TRBV6-6	TRBJ2-5	CASSYVRGKETQYF	TGTGCCAGCAGTTACGTGCGGGGGAAAGAGACCCAGTACTTC
NA	TRBD2	TRBV20-1	TRBJ2-3	CSASAGDSSDTQYF	TGCAGTGCTAGTGCGGGAGATTCGTCAGATACGCAGTATTTT
NA	NA	TRBV5-6	TRBJ2-3	CASYLGSTDTQYF	TGTGCCAGCTACCTAGGGAGCACAGATACGCAGTATTTT
many	TRBD1	TRBV20-1	TRBJ2-3	CSASRQGDTQYF	TGCAGTGCTAGCCGACAGGGAGATACGCAGTATTTT
NA	NA	TRBV10-3	TRBJ1-4	CAIGPSGGINEKLFF	TGTGCCATCGGGCCCTCGGGAGGGATTAATGAAAAACTGTTTTTT
few	NA	TRBV12-3/TRBV12-4	TRBJ2-3	CASRPSTDAQYF	TGTGCCAGCAGGCCTAGCACAGATGCGCAGTATTTT
NA	NA	TRBV12-3/TRBV12-4	TRBJ1-5	CASSFQTSNQPQHF	TGTGCCAGCAGTTTCCAAACCAGCAATCAGCCCCAGCATTTT
many	TRBD1	TRBV7-8	TRBJ2-1	CATTSDRGIPNEQFF	TGTGCCACTACCAGCGACAGGGGAATCCCCAATGAGCAGTTCTTC
NA	NA	TRBV5-1	TRBJ2-7	CASSLVFTRVYEQYF	TGCGCCAGCAGCTTGGTTTTCACCCGGGTTTACGAGCAGTACTTC
NA	NA	TRBV20-1	TRBJ1-2	CILGRQTYGYTF	TGCATCTTAGGGAGGCAGACCTATGGCTACACCTTC
NA	TRBD2	TRBV6-6	TRBJ2-5	CASRLAGGYETQYF	TGTGCCAGCAGGCTAGCGGGGGGGTACGAGACCCAGTACTTC
NA	TRBD1	TRBV5-5	TRBJ1-3	CASSSGTGEDTIYF	TGTGCCAGCAGCTCCGGGACAGGGGAGGACACCATATATTTT
NA	NA	TRBV7-9	TRBJ2-1	CASTPSREAYNEQFF	TGTGCCAGCACCCCGTCGAGGGAGGCCTACAATGAGCAGTTCTTC
NA	NA	TRBV4-1	TRBJ2-7	CASSQGAIRTFYEQYF	TGCGCCAGCAGCCAAGGCGCTATCCGGACCTTCTACGAGCAGTACTTC
NA	NA	TRBV2	TRBJ2-7	CASSDKIATHYEQYF	TGTGCCAGCAGTGATAAAATCGCCACTCACTACGAGCAGTACTTC
NA	TRBD2	TRBV7-2	TRBJ2-3	CASSPLGTNTDTQYF	TGTGCCAGCAGCCCCCTCGGGACTAACACAGATACGCAGTATTTT
NA	NA	TRBV9	TRBJ2-3	CASSPSPAAAQYF	TGTGCCAGCAGCCCGTCCCCGGCAGCGGCGCAGTATTTT
few	NA	TRBV19	TRBJ2-1	CASSIFGAGFRNEQFF	TGTGCCAGTAGTATCTTCGGGGCAGGGTTTCGCAATGAGCAGTTCTTC
NA	NA	TRBV11-2	TRBJ1-1	CASRGGSENTEAFF	TGTGCCAGCAGGGGTGGGAGTGAAAACACTGAAGCTTTCTTT
few	NA	TRBV20-1	TRBJ2-1	CSASPFLGNANEQFF	TGCAGTGCTAGCCCTTTCTTGGGTAATGCCAATGAGCAGTTCTTC
few	NA	TRBV28	TRBJ2-1	CASSWTASYNEQFF	TGTGCCAGCAGTTGGACAGCCTCCTACAATGAGCAGTTCTTC
few	NA	TRBV19	TRBJ2-3	CASSPGLSQSTDTQYF	TGTGCCAGTAGTCCAGGCCTTTCCCAGAGCACAGATACGCAGTATTTT
few	NA	TRBV20-1	TRBJ1-2	CSAKDTTGYTF	TGCAGTGCTAAGGACACGACTGGCTACACCTTC
few	NA	TRBV16	TRBJ1-4	CASSQLTGANEKLFF	TGTGCCAGCAGCCAATTGACAGGAGCTAATGAAAAACTGTTTTTT
NA	NA	TRBV7-2	TRBJ2-1	CASSSSRGRSNEQFF	TGTGCCAGCAGCTCTAGCAGAGGTAGATCCAATGAGCAGTTCTTC
NA	NA	TRBV6-5	TRBJ1-3	CASKPDQGSGNTIYF	TGTGCCAGCAAGCCCGATCAGGGCTCTGGAAACACCATATATTTT
NA	NA	TRBV6-5	TRBJ1-2	CATHLGYGYTF	TGTGCCACCCACCTGGGCTATGGCTACACCTTC
few	TRBD1	TRBV25-1	TRBJ1-1	CASSRTGSHTEAFF	TGTGCCAGCAGTCGGACAGGATCGCACACTGAAGCTTTCTTT
NA	NA	TRBV2	TRBJ1-5	CASSESGFYQPQHF	TGTGCCAGCAGTGAGTCGGGTTTCTATCAGCCCCAGCATTTT
NA	NA	TRBV20-1	TRBJ1-1	CSASSHVGVTAAFF	TGCAGTGCTAGTTCCCATGTGGGTGTTACGGCTGCTTTCTTT
few	NA	TRBV6-1	TRBJ2-7	CASSEKDRDTIYEQYF	TGTGCCAGCAGTGAAAAGGACAGAGATACTATCTACGAGCAGTACTTC
many	TRBD2	TRBV29-1	TRBJ2-1	CSVTSGRVRNEQFF	TGCAGCGTTACTAGCGGGAGGGTTAGGAATGAGCAGTTCTTC
NA	NA	TRBV3-1	TRBJ2-3	CASSYHGTITDTQYF	TGTGCCAGCAGCTATCACGGGACCATCACAGATACGCAGTATTTT
few	NA	TRBV29-1	TRBJ2-7	CSVGKGLSEQYF	TGCAGCGTGGGAAAGGGCCTCAGCGAGCAGTACTTC
few	TRBD1	TRBV12-3/TRBV12-4	TRBJ2-7	CASSERGQGRYEQYF	TGTGCCAGCAGCGAAAGGGGACAGGGGAGGTACGAGCAGTACTTC
NA	TRBD1	TRBV24-1	TRBJ2-5	CATSERDRDQETQYF	TGTGCCACCAGTGAACGGGACAGGGACCAAGAGACCCAGTACTTC
NA	NA	TRBV24-1	TRBJ1-5	CATSDGLGGGQPQHF	TGTGCCACCAGTGATGGACTGGGCGGGGGCCAGCCCCAGCATTTT
few	NA	TRBV5-6	TRBJ1-2	CASSGAGQSYGYTF	TGTGCCAGCAGCGGGGCGGGACAAAGCTATGGCTACACCTTC
NA	TRBD1	TRBV6-6	TRBJ1-2	CASSTQGADYGYTF	TGTGCCAGCAGTACACAGGGGGCGGACTATGGCTACACCTTC
NA	NA	TRBV4-3	TRBJ2-3	CASSQEGGFIIADTQYF	TGCGCCAGCAGCCAAGAAGGAGGGTTTATTATCGCAGATACGCAGTATTTT
few	NA	TRBV20-1	TRBJ2-5	CSAPGGVQETQYF	TGCAGTGCTCCGGGCGGAGTACAAGAGACCCAGTACTTC
NA	NA	TRBV12-3/TRBV12-4	TRBJ1-4	CASRKGTGNEKLFF	TGTGCCAGCAGGAAAGGGACGGGCAATGAAAAACTGTTTTTT
NA	NA	TRBV6-5	TRBJ2-3	CASSLAEPPEYTQYF	TGTGCCAGCAGTTTAGCCGAACCCCCTGAATATACGCAGTATTTT
many	TRBD1	TRBV24-1	TRBJ2-5	CATRPGTEETQYF	TGTGCCACCAGGCCCGGGACAGAAGAGACCCAGTACTTC
many	NA	TRBV10-3	TRBJ2-5	CAIGLNAQETQYF	TGTGCCATCGGTCTCAACGCACAAGAGACCCAGTACTTC
few	NA	TRBV4-1	TRBJ2-5	CASSQDGDSRETQYF	TGCGCCAGCAGCCAAGATGGAGATTCTCGGGAGACCCAGTACTTC
many	NA	TRBV15	TRBJ2-3	CATSRESSGTSDTQYF	TGTGCCACCAGCAGAGAGTCGTCAGGGACGTCAGATACGCAGTATTTT